This T cell receptor (beta chain) was sequenced during a study of blood T cell repertoires in COVID-19 (TCRdb year 2020). For context, the study as a whole: Collaborator samples came from the United States, Italy and Spain and covered acute and convalescent phases of COVID-19. The prospective study material was composed of cDNA or gDNA derived from T cells, B-cell-depleted T cells, or PBMCs. The dataset comprised deeply sampled blood TCRbeta repertoires from subjects exposed to, actively infected with, or recovered from COVID-19. The repertoires were made available in a free public database intended to serve as a resource for research on the immune response to SARS-CoV-2. Samples were obtained from the ongoing ImmuneRACE study (first 160 participants) and from 1,254 subjects provided by 6 global collaborators. The sample metadata nearly always contained a de-identified subject ID, COVID-19 status, age in years and sex. Where available, HLA class I and class II types were taken from metadata supplied by the sample provider and were not determined by assay-based typing. Study-wide findings and limitations: The amount of clinical and demographic metadata varied by source and participant and was provided uncurated.

The immunoSEQ Assay, a bias-controlled multiplex PCR, was used to amplify TCRbeta CDR3 regions from genomic DNA. Concerning the study's data processing: Nucleated cell counts per sample were estimated from amplification of reference gene primers within the assay. To quantify the absolute abundance of each unique TCRbeta CDR3 rearrangement, sequence reads were collapsed and filtered. Productive Simpson clonality was computed per sample as the square root of Simpson's diversity index over productive rearrangements. In TCRdb, the immuneACCESS table is reduced to in-frame sequences with V and J assigned. These tables do not hold every clone; where another copy was compared, an unresolved V gene accounts for under half, and the others remain unexplained. The V and J calls and clone size were taken over from that table, and D and trimming were inferred from the DNA. The sample has 150,000 to 200,000 clones on record, roughly nine tenths of them singletons. The ten top clones hold about 2.1% of the sample.

Measured from the cysteine to the phenylalanine, the CDR3 is 14 residues long. The sequence is cut down to CDR3 DNA, 42 bases in frame from base 1. CDR1 and CDR2, per the germline V gene, are MDHEN and SYDVKM. Trimmed from V: 5 bases; trimmed from J: 2 bases; junction bases lacking a gene match: 5. For this clone: Its antigen is still unknown. No per-base quality is available; no much larger clone lies one base away.

Another Seattle source contributed samples from volunteer blood donors who had recovered from COVID-19. Collaborating institutions collected whole blood in K2EDTA tubes following their own protocols. For TCRbeta analysis, collaborators shipped samples as frozen whole blood, isolated PBMCs, or DNA extracted from either of those sample types. This receptor was taken from a man in his late teens or twenties who had recovered from COVID-19. The receptor chain draws on TRBV28 and TRBJ1-2; TRBD1 agrees with 7 junctional bases. The specimen sequenced was peripheral blood. CDR3 loop: CASSIQGTNYGYTF. The nucleotide sequence is TGTGCCAGCAGTATACAGGGGACGAACTATGGCTACACCTTC.